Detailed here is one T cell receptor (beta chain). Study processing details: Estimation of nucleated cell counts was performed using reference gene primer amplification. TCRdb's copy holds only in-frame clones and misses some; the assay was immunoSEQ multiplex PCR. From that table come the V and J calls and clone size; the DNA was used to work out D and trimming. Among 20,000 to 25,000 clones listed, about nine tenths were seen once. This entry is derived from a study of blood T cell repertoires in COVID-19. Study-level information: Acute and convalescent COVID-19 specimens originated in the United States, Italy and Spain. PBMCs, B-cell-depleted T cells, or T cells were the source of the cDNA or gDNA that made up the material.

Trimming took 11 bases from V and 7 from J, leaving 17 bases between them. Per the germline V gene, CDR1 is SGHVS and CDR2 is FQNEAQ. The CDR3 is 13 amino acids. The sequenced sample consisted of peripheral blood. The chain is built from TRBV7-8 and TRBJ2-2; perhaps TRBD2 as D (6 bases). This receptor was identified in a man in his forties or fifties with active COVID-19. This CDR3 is CAGGLVGGGELFF. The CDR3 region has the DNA TGTGCCGGAGGACTTGTGGGAGGCGGGGAGCTGTTTTTT.